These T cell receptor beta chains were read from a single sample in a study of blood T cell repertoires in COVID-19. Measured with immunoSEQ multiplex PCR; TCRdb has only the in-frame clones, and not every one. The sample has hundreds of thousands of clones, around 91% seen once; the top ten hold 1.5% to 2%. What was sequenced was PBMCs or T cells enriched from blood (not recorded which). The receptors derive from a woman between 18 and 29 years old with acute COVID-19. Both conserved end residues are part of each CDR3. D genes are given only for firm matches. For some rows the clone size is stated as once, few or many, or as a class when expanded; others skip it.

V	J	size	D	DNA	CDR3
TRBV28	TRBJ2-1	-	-	TGTGCCAGCAGTTTCACAGGGAGCTCCTACAATGAGCAGTTCTTC	CASSFTGSSYNEQFF
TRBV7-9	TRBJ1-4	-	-	TGTGCCAGCGGATTGCCCCTCACAGGCGCGAGCGAAAAACTGTTTTTT	CASGLPLTGASEKLFF
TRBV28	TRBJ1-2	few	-	TGTGCCAGCAGTCCCGGGGGATGGTACGGCTACACCTTC	CASSPGGWYGYTF
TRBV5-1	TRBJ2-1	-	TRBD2	TGCGCCAGCAGCCCGACTAGCGGGAGCGGTTCTTACAATGAGCAGTTCTTC	CASSPTSGSGSYNEQFF
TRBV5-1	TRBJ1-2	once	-	TGCGCCAGCAGCAAGACTACAGGGAACTATGGCTACACCTTC	CASSKTTGNYGYTF
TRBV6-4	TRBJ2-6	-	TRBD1	TGTGCCAGCAGTGGGGACCGACAGGGGGCCGGTGGGGCCAACGTCCTGACTTTC	CASSGDRQGAGGANVLTF
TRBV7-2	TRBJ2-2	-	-	TGTGCCAGCAGCTCCTCTCGGACAGTCAACACCGGGGAGCTGTTTTTT	CASSSSRTVNTGELFF
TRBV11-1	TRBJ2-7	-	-	TGTGCCAGCAGCCCCGCGGGAACCTACGAGCAGTACTTC	CASSPAGTYEQYF
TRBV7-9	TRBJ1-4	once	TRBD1	TGTGCCAGCAGCTTAGTCCACAGGGGCGTTGCAACTAATGAAAAACTGTTTTTT	CASSLVHRGVATNEKLFF
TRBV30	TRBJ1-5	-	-	TGTGCCTGGGCACTTGCAGGGCGGTTCAATCAGCCCCAGCATTTT	CAWALAGRFNQPQHF
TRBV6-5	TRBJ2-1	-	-	TGTGCCAGCAGTAAGGCACAGTGGATTGAGCAGTTCTTC	CASSKAQWIEQFF
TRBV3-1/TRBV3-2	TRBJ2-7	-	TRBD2	TGTGCCAGCAGCCAAGGTTCTAGCGGGAATTACGAGCAGTACTTC	CASSQGSSGNYEQYF
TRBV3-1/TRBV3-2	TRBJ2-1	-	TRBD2	TGTGCCAGCAGTCGGGGACTAGCGGGGAGAGGTGAGCAGTTCTTC	CASSRGLAGRGEQFF
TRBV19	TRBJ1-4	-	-	TGTGCCAGTAGTTCCAGTGAAAAACTGTTTTTT	CASSSSEKLFF
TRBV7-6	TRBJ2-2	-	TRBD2	TGTGCCAGCAGTTCTAGCGGGAGGGCCTTTGGCGGGGAGCTGTTTTTT	CASSSSGRAFGGELFF
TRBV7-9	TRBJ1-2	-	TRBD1	TGTGCCAGCAGCCCCCGGACAGGGGTTAACTATGGCTACACCTTC	CASSPRTGVNYGYTF
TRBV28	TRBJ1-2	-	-	TGTGCCAGCAGTCTAAGACAGACCTTCTATGGCTACACCTTC	CASSLRQTFYGYTF
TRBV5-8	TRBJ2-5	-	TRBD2	TGTGCCAGCAGCTTGGGACTAGCGGGGAAAGAGACCCAGTACTTC	CASSLGLAGKETQYF
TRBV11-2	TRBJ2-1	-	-	TGTGCCAGCAGCCTTAGACTAGTCCACCCCTCCTCCTACAATGAGCAGTTCTTC	CASSLRLVHPSSYNEQFF
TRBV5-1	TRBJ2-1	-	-	TGCGCCAGCAGCCTGGGGGGGCTAGCGGTTCCCTACAATGAGCAGTTCTTC	CASSLGGLAVPYNEQFF
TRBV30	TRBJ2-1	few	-	TGTGCCTGGAGTGAGCGGGATGAGCAGTTCTTC	CAWSERDEQFF
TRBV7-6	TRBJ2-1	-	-	TGTGCCAGCAGCCTAATCATAGCCTCCTACAATGAGCAGTTCTTC	CASSLIIASYNEQFF
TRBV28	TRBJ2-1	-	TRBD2	TGTGCCAGCAGTTTATCTAGCGGGGGCTACAATGAGCAGTTCTTC	CASSLSSGGYNEQFF
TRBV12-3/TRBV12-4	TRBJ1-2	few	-	TGTGCCAGCAGGGAGACTGGGGGCTGGGGCTACACCTTC	CASRETGGWGYTF
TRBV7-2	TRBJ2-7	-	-	TGTGCCAGCAGCTTCGACAGATCCTACGAGCAGTACTTC	CASSFDRSYEQYF
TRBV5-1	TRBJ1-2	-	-	TGCGCCAGCAGCCCCGGACAGACCTCAATGATCCCGTGGTCTCGACCTTCTAACTATGGCTACACCTTC	CASSPGQTSMIPWSRPSNYGYTF
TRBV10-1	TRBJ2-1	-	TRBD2	TGCGCCAGCAGCAAATCCCCCGCGGGAGTAAGTTACAATGAGCAGTTCTTC	CASSKSPAGVSYNEQFF
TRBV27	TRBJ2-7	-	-	TGTGCCAGCACTAGGGGCGGCGCCTACGAGCAGTACTTC	CASTRGGAYEQYF
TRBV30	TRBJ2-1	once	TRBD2	TGTGCCTGGAATTGGGGACTAGCGGGAGTGGGTGAGCAGTTCTTC	CAWNWGLAGVGEQFF
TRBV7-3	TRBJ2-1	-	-	TGTGCCAGCAGCCCTCGGGACTACAATGAGCAGTTCTTC	CASSPRDYNEQFF
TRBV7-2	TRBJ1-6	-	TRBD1	TGTGCCAGCAGCTTGACAGGGGCCTTTTATAATTCACCCCTCCACTTT	CASSLTGAFYNSPLHF
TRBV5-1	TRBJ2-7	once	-	TGCGCCAGCAGCTTGGAGGGGACGGGACTTCTCTACGAGCAGTACTTC	CASSLEGTGLLYEQYF
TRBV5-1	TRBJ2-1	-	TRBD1	TGCGCCAGCAGCTTGGGGGACAGGGAGACCAATGAGCAGTTCTTC	CASSLGDRETNEQFF
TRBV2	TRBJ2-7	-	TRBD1	TGTGCCAGCAGTGGGGACAGGGGACCCTACGAGCAGTACTTC	CASSGDRGPYEQYF
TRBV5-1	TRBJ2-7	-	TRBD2	TGCGCCAGCAGCTTGTATAGCGGGAAGGTCGAGCAGTACTTC	CASSLYSGKVEQYF
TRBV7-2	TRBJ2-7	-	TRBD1	TGTGCCAGCAGCAAGGACAGGGGCGTCGACGAGCAGTACTTC	CASSKDRGVDEQYF
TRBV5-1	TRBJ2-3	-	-	TGCGCCAGCAGCCTCTCACAGGCCATCACAGATACGCAGTATTTT	CASSLSQAITDTQYF
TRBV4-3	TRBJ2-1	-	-	TGCGCCAGCAGCCACTTGACTGTCGGCACCGACAATGAGCAGTTCTTC	CASSHLTVGTDNEQFF
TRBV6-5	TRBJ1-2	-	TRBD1	TGTGCCAGCAGGCGACAGGGCTACGGCTACACCTTC	CASRRQGYGYTF
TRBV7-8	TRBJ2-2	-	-	TGTGCCAGCAGCTATAGGGGGAGGGCCGCGAACACCGGGGAGCTGTTTTTT	CASSYRGRAANTGELFF
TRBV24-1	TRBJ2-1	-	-	TGTGCCACCAGTGATTTTCGGAGGACCTTAGGTGAGCAGTTCTTC	CATSDFRRTLGEQFF